This T cell receptor beta chain came from a study of T-cell memory formation after mild COVID-19. About the study: Among the donors, TCR clusters were largely specific to each donor. Study-wide results and limits: Researchers report contracting CD4+ clones mostly in CM and EM, with CD8+ clones in EMRA.

Germline V gene data show CDR1 as SGHRS and CDR2 as YFSETQ. The V gene end was trimmed by 3 bases and the J gene end by 3 bases; junction bases not matched to a gene: 4. The CDR3 runs to 15 residues. This clonotype has just a few counts. Antigen specificity is unknown. TCRdb redid the calling of the 5' RACE reads with MiXCR, one entry per CDR3 protein. The data show around 53,000 distinct CDR3 sequences, 9.5% to 15% seen once. This chain uses TRBV5-1 with TRBJ2-1, with 9 bases matching TRBD1. This TCR came from a man younger than 35 who had mild COVID-19 (a few samples of this study predate the infection). Cell type and time point are not known. Sequencing input: PBMCs or a T cell subset sorted from them (not recorded which). The CDR3: CASSSDRGLYNEQFF. The CDR3, as DNA: TGCGCCAGCAGCTCGGACAGGGGCCTCTACAATGAGCAGTTCTTC.